This TCR beta chain originates from a study of identical twins. TCRdb re-analysed the 5' RACE reads in MiXCR, keeping a single row per CDR3 protein. The table includes about 460,000 distinct CDR3 sequences, over 12% detected once. The CDR3 covers 15 residues. In germline, CDR1 is SGHAT, CDR2 FQNNGV. Trimming took 5 bases from V and 3 from J; bases not matched to a gene: 4. Findings of the study overall: Without tracking the same donors, conclusions rested on cross-sectional statistical analysis.

This clonotype was seen just once. Its antigen is unknown. The same data also contributed to another study, on yellow fever vaccine responses in identical twins.

The TCR comes from a woman under 30 in good health. Sequencing used CD4+ T cells sorted from blood. V usage is TRBV11-2 and J usage is TRBJ2-7; 13 bases fit TRBD2. This chain's CDR3 is CASSRGLAGDYEQYF. The CDR3 nucleotides read TGTGCCAGCAGCCGTGGACTAGCGGGAGACTACGAGCAGTACTTC.